This T cell receptor (beta chain) stems from a study of cytomegalovirus exposure and HLA in healthy donors. Study overall: As an earlier analysis found, about 190 million T cells yielded about 120 million unique TCR beta sequences. Study-wide findings and caveats: Researchers catalogued roughly 150 TCR beta chains as cytomegalovirus-associated. In a later analysis, parvovirus B19, influenza, CMV and Epstein-Barr virus appeared linked to several top co-occurrence clusters.

This clone showed up just a few times. Its target is unknown. J was trimmed by 6 bases and V by 4 bases; bases with no gene match: 9. Per germline, CDR1 SGDLS and CDR2 YYNGEE. CDR3 size: 15 residues. Use of 60 Vbeta and 13 Jbeta primers characterized the PCR. Produced via immunoSEQ multiplex PCR; TCRdb's table is partial and in-frame only. This sample has fewer than 110,000 clones, with about 80% found just once. Healthy people donating bone marrow made up the donors. The sequencing sample was made of PBMCs. This sequence was found in a man between 25 and 39 years old in good health and CMV-seropositive. This chain links TRBV9 with TRBJ2-3, with 9 bases lining up with TRBD2. CDR3 DNA: TGTGCCAGCAGCCCGGGCCTAGCGGGGTGGGATACGCAGTATTTT. Protein sequence: CASSPGLAGWDTQYF.